The clone carrying this TCR beta chain was counted between two and nine times. This specimen comes from a study of response to subunit inactivated influenza vaccine. TCRdb fed the RT-PCR reads into MiXCR, producing one record per CDR3 protein. The table includes just under 550,000 distinct CDR3 sequences, around 21% detected once. CDR3 length: 15 residues. V lost 8 bases to trimming and J lost 5 bases; unmatched junction nucleotides: 7. The germline V gene encodes CDR1 MDHEN and CDR2 SYDVKM. These data were also filed under a second study, of T cells expressing NK-cell markers. That source notes: Beta-chain TCR cDNA was generated via 5'RACE template switching with UMIs. Of eight sequenced donors, seven were HCMV-seropositive and one HCMV-seronegative.

Sequenced here: CD4+ T cells sorted from PBMCs, sampled roughly 12 days after vaccination. The receptor was derived from a man between 45 and 60 years old who received an inactivated influenza vaccine. The chain employs TRBV28 and TRBJ2-1; 12 nucleotides match TRBD2. The CDR3 DNA reads as TGTGCCAGCGATGGGGCTAGCGGGGGGGACAATGAGCAGTTCTTC. Residues: CASDGASGGDNEQFF.